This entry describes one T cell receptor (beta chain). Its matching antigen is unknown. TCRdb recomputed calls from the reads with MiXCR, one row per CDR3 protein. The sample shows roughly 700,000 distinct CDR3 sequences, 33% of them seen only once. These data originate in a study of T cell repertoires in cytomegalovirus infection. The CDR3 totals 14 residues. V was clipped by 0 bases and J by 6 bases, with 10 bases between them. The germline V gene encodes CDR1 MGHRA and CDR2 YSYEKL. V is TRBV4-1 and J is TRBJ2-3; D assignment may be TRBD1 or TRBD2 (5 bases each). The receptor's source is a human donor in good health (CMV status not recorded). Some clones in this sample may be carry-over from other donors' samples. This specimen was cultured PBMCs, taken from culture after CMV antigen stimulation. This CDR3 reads CASSQEGESDTQYF. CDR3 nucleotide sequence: TGCGCCAGCAGCCAAGAGGGGGAATCCGATACGCAGTATTTT.